Following are 22 T cell receptor beta chains from one sample sequenced in a study of regulatory T cells in long-lasting Graves disease. Time point described: persistent/refractory GD, antithyroid drugs over 5 years with positive TRAb. The authors made the TCR library using RNA they extracted from PBMCs. TCR beta libraries were built with iRepertoire HTBI primers and Arm-PCR of CDR3 regions. From the multiplex PCR reads, TCRdb called clonotypes with MiXCR, one entry per CDR3 protein. The sample lists 450,000 or so distinct CDR3 sequences; roughly 20% were seen once. The sequencing used peripheral blood mononuclear cells (PBMCs), collected when the disease was refractory, from a patient treated with antithyroid drugs. The receptor set was obtained from a female donor with Graves disease.

This clonotype was found many times. The rearrangement joins TRBV7-2 to TRBJ2-2; 11 bases align to TRBD2. The ends lost 2 bases at V and 3 bases at J; junction bases unmatched: 2. CDR1 is SGHTA and CDR2 is FQGNSA in the germline V gene. The CDR3 covers 16 residues. The CDR3 DNA reads TGTGCCAGCAGCTTATCTAGCGGGAGGTACACCGGGGAGCTGTTTTTT. Translation: CASSLSSGRYTGELFF.

As for this clonotype: This may come from a read error, since a much larger clone is one base off. V and J are TRBV6-2 or TRBV6-3 and TRBJ1-2, with D perhaps TRBD1 (5 bases). The CDR3 runs to 13 residues. The germline gives CDR1 MNHEY, CDR2 SVGEGT. CDR3 sequence reads: CGSSYSTAYGYTF. The CDR3 DNA reads TGTGGCAGCAGTTACTCGACAGCCTATGGCTACACCTTC.

This clonotype came up a few times. The V gene is TRBV9, the J gene TRBJ1-3; 8 bases align to TRBD1. In germline, CDR1 is SGDLS, CDR2 YYNGEE. The CDR3 spans 21 residues. Germline trimming cut 3 bases from V and 0 bases from J; bases unmatched to any gene: 20. DNA of the CDR3: TGTGCCAGCAGCGCACCTCGGACAGGGATAAGCGGATCAAGCTCTGGAAACACCATATATTTT. This gives the protein CASSAPRTGISGSSSGNTIYF.

This clonotype was counted ten times or more. The chain employs TRBV6-1 and TRBJ1-1; D gene ambiguous. The CDR3 is 14 amino acids. With 5 bases removed from V and 5 bases from J, the gap between germline ends came to 15 bases. Germline V gene sequence: CDR1 MNHNS, CDR2 SASEGT. The chain's CDR3 is CASSKSPRGTEAFF. CDR3 nucleotide sequence: TGTGCCAGCAGTAAGAGTCCTCGTGGGACTGAAGCTTTCTTT.

This clonotype was observed at least ten times. The chain employs TRBV28 and TRBJ2-7; weak D call: TRBD2 (6 bases). The CDR3 spans 15 residues. Germline-derived CDR1 and CDR2 are MDHEN and SYDVKM. Trimming cost V 5 bases and J 3 bases, with 17 bases left between them. CDR3 bases: TGTGCCAGCAGTGTGCCGGGACTGTCCTTCTACGAGCAGTACTTC. This gives the protein CASSVPGLSFYEQYF.

The V and J genes are TRBV19 and TRBJ1-3, with D hard to call. CDR3 length: 18 amino acids. The V gene's germline CDR1 is LNHDA and CDR2 SQIVND (reference sequence). Trimming took 3 bases from V and 0 from J, leaving 18 bases between them. The CDR3: CASSISGIPQRSGNTIYF. In DNA, the CDR3 is TGTGCCAGTAGTATTTCGGGAATACCTCAGCGCTCTGGAAACACCATATATTTT.

This clonotype was seen a handful of times. The V gene is TRBV6-1, the J gene TRBJ2-2, with D unclear. CDR1 is MNHNS, CDR2 SASEGT, per germline. The ends were cut back, 5 bases at V and 4 bases at J, with 17 bases in the middle. The CDR3 covers 16 residues. CDR3 sequence reads: CASSRLTQLGTGELFF. In DNA, the CDR3 is TGTGCCAGCAGTCGGCTGACTCAGCTAGGCACCGGGGAGCTGTTTTTT.

Details on this clonotype: A much larger clone lies one base from this, so it may be a read error. This chain uses TRBV5-5 with TRBJ2-7; 10 nucleotides align to TRBD2. This CDR3 region has 15 residues. Germline CDR1 and CDR2: SGHKS and YYEKEE (reference sequence). With V trimmed by 4 bases and J by 1 base, 5 bases remained unmatched. In nucleotides, the CDR3 is TGTGCCAGCAGCGGAGGACTAGCGGTTTCCTACGAGCAGTACTTC. It translates to CASSGGLAVSYEQYF.

This clonotype occurred a few times. The gene calls are TRBV5-4 and TRBJ1-2; D is uncertain. This CDR3 comprises 12 residues. Germline CDR1 and CDR2: SGHNT and YYREEE (reference sequence). With 4 bases removed from V and 1 base from J, the gap between germline ends came to 5 bases. CDR3 protein: CASSTDNYGYTF. CDR3 DNA: TGTGCCAGCAGCACCGATAACTATGGCTACACCTTC.

This clonotype was seen a handful of times. The chain links TRBV6-1 to TRBJ1-5, with TRBD1 as a possible D gene (6 bases). The germline V gene has CDR1 MNHNS and CDR2 SASEGT. The CDR3 has 14 amino acids. Trimming removed 6 bases at V and 5 bases at J, with 14 bases between. CDR3 bases: TGTGCCAGCAGAACCGGGACATATCATCAGCCCCAGCATTTT. As protein: CASRTGTYHQPQHF.

This clonotype was seen repeatedly, ten times or more. This rearrangement joins TRBV29-1 to TRBJ1-1; D unclear. V dropped 4 bases and J dropped 1 base, with 7 bases sitting between them. There are 12 residues in the CDR3. Germline values: CDR1 SQVTM, CDR2 ANQGSEA. The CDR3 sequence is CSVARGNTEAFF. For the CDR3, the DNA is TGCAGCGTTGCCCGGGGGAACACTGAAGCTTTCTTT.

V and J are TRBV6-5 and TRBJ2-1; D ambiguous. V shed 2 bases and J shed 5 bases, with 4 bases lying between them. The CDR3 totals 12 residues. Germline V lookup: CDR1 MNHEY, CDR2 SVGAGI. The CDR3 DNA sequence: TGTGCCAGCAGTTACGCCCACAATGAGCAGTTCTTC. Translated, it gives CASSYAHNEQFF.

About this clonotype itself: A far larger clone is just one base off, so this is likely a read error. This rearrangement joins TRBV5-5 to TRBJ2-5; tentative D call: TRBD1 (5 bases). The end of the DNA aligns better with TRBJ2-7, so the J call may be wrong. This CDR3 comprises 15 residues. The V gene's germline CDR1 is SGHKS and CDR2 YYEKEE (reference sequence). In DNA form, the CDR3 reads TGTGCCAGCAGCCCTGACAGCTCCAGCCCCTACGAGCAGTACTTC. Translated, it gives CASSPDSSSPYEQYF.

This clonotype appeared many times. The CDR3 loop is CASSSEGRSNTEAFF. CDR3 bases: TGTGCCAGCAGTTCCGAGGGACGTAGCAACACTGAAGCTTTCTTT. The genes are TRBV27 and TRBJ1-1; tentative D call: TRBD1 (5 bases). The CDR3 is 15 amino acids. CDR1 is MNHEY, CDR2 SMNVEV, per germline (reference sequence). The V and J ends lost 4 bases and 2 bases respectively, with 14 bases between them.

This clonotype showed up many times. As DNA, the CDR3 is TGTGCCAGCAAAAGACTAGCGGGAGGGGGGACCCAGTACTTC. It encodes CASKRLAGGGTQYF. The chain recombines TRBV28 with TRBJ2-5, with 14 bases that match TRBD2. Germline-derived CDR1 and CDR2 are MDHEN and SYDVKM. The ends lost 7 bases at V and 7 bases at J; junction bases unmatched: 5. This CDR3 contains 14 residues.

A word on this clonotype: With a much larger clone just one base away, this may be a read error. A read error is likely, as this CDR3 ends without the conserved phenylalanine or tryptophan. The V and J genes are TRBV2 and TRBJ1-1; D ambiguous. Germline CDR1 and CDR2: SNHLY and FYNNEI. The CDR3 consists of 12 residues. V lost 5 bases, J lost 2 bases, and 6 bases lay in between. This CDR3 reads CASSKTNTEAFL. The CDR3 nucleotides read TGTGCCAGCAGTAAGACTAACACTGAAGCTTTCCTT.

This clonotype turned up a few times. The V call is TRBV19, the J call TRBJ2-7; D not resolved. This CDR3 has 13 amino acids. V was trimmed by 5 bases and J by 0 bases, leaving 8 bases between them. Per germline, CDR1 LNHDA and CDR2 SQIVND (reference sequence). The CDR3 DNA follows: TGTGCCAGTAGTCAACTCCCCTCCTACGAGCAGTACTTC. Translated: CASSQLPSYEQYF.

This clonotype was observed once. J is TRBJ2-7 and V is TRBV7-6; no clear D. Germline lookup yields CDR1 SGHVS and CDR2 FNYEAQ. Trimming pared 4 bases from V and 5 bases from J, leaving 18 bases between. CDR3 length: 15 residues. CDR3 amino acids: CASSSPAEVGHEQYF. The DNA of the CDR3 is TGTGCCAGCAGCTCGCCAGCAGAGGTAGGGCACGAGCAGTACTTC.

This clonotype came up a few times. V and J are TRBV29-1 and TRBJ1-1, with D unresolved. CDR1 is SQVTM and CDR2 is ANQGSEA in the germline V gene. CDR3 length equals 13 residues. Trimming stripped 7 bases from V and 5 bases from J, with 17 bases between. CDR3 in amino acids: CSAEGGVGTEAFF. CDR3 DNA sequence: TGCAGCGCTGAGGGTGGGGTGGGGACTGAAGCTTTCTTT.

This clonotype was found a few times. The chain links TRBV10-2 to TRBJ1-5, with D maybe TRBD1 (5 bases). Looked up from germline, CDR1 is WSHSY and CDR2 is SAAADI. V dropped 6 bases and J dropped 3 bases, with 12 bases sitting between them. The CDR3 has 14 amino acids. This CDR3 is CASRETGNNQPQHF. CDR3 DNA: TGCGCCAGCAGAGAAACAGGAAACAATCAGCCCCAGCATTTT.

This clonotype was seen more than once but under ten times. J is TRBJ2-7 and V is TRBV6-2 or TRBV6-3; D might be TRBD2 (5 bases). V was cut by 6 bases and J by 7 bases, with 16 bases left in between. The length of the CDR3 is 13 residues. Per the germline V gene, CDR1 is MNHEY and CDR2 is SVGEGT. CDR3 DNA: TGTGCCAGCAGGCGACTGGGCCGGGGTGAGCAGTACTTC. Protein: CASRRLGRGEQYF.

This clonotype was seen a few times. The chain has TRBV7-2 and TRBJ2-2, with D possibly being TRBD1 or TRBD2 (5 bases each). This CDR3 contains 16 residues. Trimming left V 1 base short and J 4 bases short, with 13 bases between. In germline, CDR1 is SGHTA, CDR2 FQGNSA. The CDR3, as DNA: TGTGCCAGCAGCTTAGGAGGGGCCCGGGGCACCGGGGAGCTGTTTTTT. Translated: CASSLGGARGTGELFF.